The 25 T cell receptor beta chains in this list originate from one sample, sequenced in a study of CD8 T cells in ankylosing spondylitis. Whole-study findings and limits: Ankylosing spondylitis blood seemed to carry a telltale TCR beta motif made of roughly eight highly homologous variants.

The antigens these receptors bind are not known. One entry per CDR3 protein results from TCRdb running MiXCR on the 5' RACE reads. The repertoire holds 220,000 or so distinct CDR3 sequences, approximately 20% seen once, with under 45% in the top ten. The material sequenced was blood, either unsorted or a sorted T cell fraction (not recorded which). These receptors were obtained from a male donor with ankylosing spondylitis.

V and J are TRBV5-1 and TRBJ2-1; 8 positions match TRBD1. The V segment lost 1 base and the J segment 5 bases; nucleotides outside the gene matches: 5. Germline CDR1 is SGHRS and CDR2 is YFSETQ. The CDR3 is 15 residues long. CDR3 in DNA: TGCGCCAGCAGCTTGCCAGGGGGCAGTGACAATGAGCAGTTCTTC. Translating gives CASSLPGGSDNEQFF. Full variable domain (missing parts from reference TRBV5-1 and TRBJ2-1): KAGVTQTPRYLIKTRGQQVTLSCSPISGHRSVSWYQQTPGQGLQFLFEYFSETQRNKGNFPGRFSGRQFSNSRSEMNVSTLELGDSALYLCASSLPGGSDNEQFFGPGTRLTVL.

This clonotype has a count of ten or more. This rearrangement joins TRBV10-3 to TRBJ1-1; no clear D gene. V gave up 3 bases and J gave up 1 base, with 18 bases separating them. This CDR3 is built from 17 residues. Germline V gene lookup returns CDR1 ENHRY and CDR2 SYGVKD. The CDR3 nucleotides are TGTGCCATCAGTGAAACCCGGCCGGGAAACCCGAACACTGAAGCTTTCTTT. Its translation is CAISETRPGNPNTEAFF.

This clonotype was recorded a few times. The chain is built from TRBV4-1 and TRBJ1-1, with no clear D. Germline lookup yields CDR1 MGHRA and CDR2 YSYEKL. The germline V and J ends were trimmed by 4 bases and 1 base, with 7 bases remaining between them. The CDR3 is 13 amino acids. CDR3 DNA sequence: TGCGCCAGCAGCCGCGAGGGGAACACTGAAGCTTTCTTT. Residues: CASSREGNTEAFF.

This clonotype was counted a few times. Here the CDR3 DNA reads TGCGCCAGCAGCCCCCTACTAGCGGGGGGTGACAATGAGCAGTTCTTC. Translating gives CASSPLLAGGDNEQFF. This chain uses TRBV4-1 with TRBJ2-1, with TRBD2 matching over 12 bases. Germline V gene lookup returns CDR1 MGHRA and CDR2 YSYEKL. Trimming cost V 4 bases and J 5 bases; bases outside gene matches: 6. This CDR3 is 16 amino acids long.

This clonotype was recorded a few times. This chain joins TRBV29-1 and TRBJ2-7; D gene unclear. The CDR3 loop spans 11 amino acids. CDR1 and CDR2 from the germline V gene are SQVTM and ANQGSEA. Trimming stripped 4 bases from V and 3 bases from J, with 7 bases between. CDR3 coding DNA: TGCAGCGTTGCCGCGAACTACGAGCAGTACTTC. It codes for CSVAANYEQYF.

This clonotype was observed a handful of times. V gene TRBV7-9 combines with J gene TRBJ1-5; D unclear. V was trimmed by 5 bases and J by 4 bases, leaving 6 bases between them. Germline CDR1 SEHNR, CDR2 FQNEAQ (reference sequence). CDR3 length: 12 residues. The CDR3 DNA follows: TGTGCCAGCAGCGCGGTAAATCAGCCCCAGCATTTT. This gives the protein CASSAVNQPQHF.

Concerning this clonotype itself: A junction end diverges from the germline sequence, so it may reflect a read error. The chain carries TRBV7-9 and TRBJ2-1; D remains ambiguous. This CDR3 is built from 16 residues. The germline V gene encodes CDR1 SEHNR and CDR2 FQNEAQ (reference sequence). CDR3 loop: CASSWGFQSSYNEQFF. CDR3 DNA sequence: TGTGCCAGCAGCTGGGGTTTCCAGAGCTCCTACAATGAACAGTTCTTC.

This clonotype occurred a few times. This chain connects TRBV5-1 to TRBJ2-1, with D perhaps matching TRBD2 (6 bases). The CDR3 sequence is 15 residues long. V lost 0 bases and J 6 bases, leaving 13 bases between the germline ends. Germline values: CDR1 SGHRS, CDR2 YFSETQ. CDR3: CASSLAPGVGNEQFF. Here the CDR3 DNA reads TGCGCCAGCAGCTTGGCCCCGGGGGTGGGCAATGAGCAGTTCTTC.

At least ten counts were recorded for this clonotype. This chain links TRBV5-6 with TRBJ2-3, with TRBD1 identical over 7 bases. Germline CDR1 reads SGHDT; CDR2 reads YYEEEE. This CDR3 spans 17 amino acids. V lost 6 bases and J lost 3; bases outside the gene matches: 16. In DNA form, the CDR3 reads TGTGCCAGCACGCCTGAGGGAAGGGGGCTTATTACAGATACGCAGTATTTT. It translates to CASTPEGRGLITDTQYF.

V and J are TRBV19 and TRBJ1-3; tentatively, D is TRBD1 (5 bases). The CDR3 is made up of 17 amino acids. The V gene lost 3 bases and the J gene lost 3 bases, with 18 bases spanning the gap. CDR1 is LNHDA and CDR2 is SQIVND in the germline V gene (reference sequence). Here the CDR3 reads CASSMLPGRNNGNTIYF. DNA of the CDR3: TGTGCCAGTAGTATGCTTCCAGGGAGGAACAATGGAAACACCATATATTTT.

The V gene is TRBV20-1, the J gene TRBJ2-7, with 7 bases that match TRBD2. The J segment lost 3 bases and the V segment lost 2 bases, leaving 7 bases of the junction unmatched. This CDR3 comprises 14 residues. CDR1 and CDR2 from the germline V gene are DFQATT and SNEGSKA (reference sequence). The CDR3 loop is CSARSLAAGYEQYF. The DNA of the CDR3 is TGCAGTGCTAGATCTCTAGCGGCGGGCTACGAGCAGTACTTC.

The chain links TRBV7-9 to TRBJ2-2, with TRBD1 as a possible D gene (6 bases). Germline V CDR1 and CDR2: SEHNR, FQNEAQ (reference sequence). The V end lost 4 bases, the J end lost 6 bases, and 12 bases lay between the germline ends. CDR3 length: 14 residues. Here the CDR3 DNA reads TGTGCCAGCAGCTCCCGACAGGCGCCCGGGGAGCTGTTTTTT. This gives the protein CASSSRQAPGELFF.

The rearrangement uses TRBV20-1 and TRBJ2-2; D not certain. The germline V gene has CDR1 DFQATT and CDR2 SNEGSKA (reference sequence). The CDR3 has 14 amino acids. The V end lost 3 bases, the J end lost 3 bases, and 11 bases lay between the germline ends. The CDR3 DNA reads as TGCAGTGCTAGTCGCGATGAGGACACCGGGGAGCTGTTTTTT. Translating gives CSASRDEDTGELFF.

V usage is TRBV6-1 and J usage is TRBJ2-3; 10 bases agree with TRBD2. This CDR3 comprises 15 residues. Germline V lookup: CDR1 MNHNS, CDR2 SASEGT. Unmatched junction bases numbered 3, after V lost 2 bases and J lost 4 bases. Written as DNA, the CDR3 is TGTGCCAGCAGTGAATCCAGCGGGGGGGCAGATACGCAGTATTTT. Protein: CASSESSGGADTQYF.

This clonotype was detected only a few times. This rearrangement joins TRBV9 to TRBJ1-6; D is unclear. The V and J ends lost 0 bases and 5 bases respectively, with 9 bases between them. CDR3 length equals 15 residues. Per germline, CDR1 SGDLS and CDR2 YYNGEE. The CDR3 DNA reads as TGTGCCAGCAGCGTAGGCACTATGGATAATTCACCCCTCCACTTT. It is translated as CASSVGTMDNSPLHF.

The rearrangement uses TRBV14 and TRBJ2-7; no firm D call. The CDR3 is 14 amino acids. V lost 0 bases, J lost 3 bases, and 9 bases lay in between. CDR1 is SGHDN and CDR2 is FVKESK in the germline V gene. The CDR3: CASSQDSNYYEQYF. In DNA form, the CDR3 reads TGTGCCAGCAGCCAAGATAGTAATTACTACGAGCAGTACTTC.

This clonotype is a singleton in its sample. The chain links TRBV7-6 to TRBJ1-2; 12 nucleotides line up with TRBD1. This CDR3 comprises 14 residues. CDR1 and CDR2 (germline): SGHVS, FNYEAQ. Trimming at V came to 5 bases and at J to 6 bases, leaving 4 bases not matched to a gene. The chain's CDR3 is CASSTGQGADGYTF. CDR3 nucleotide sequence: TGTGCCAGCAGCACGGGACAGGGGGCGGATGGCTACACCTTC.

This clonotype was counted at least ten times. The chain carries TRBV4-3 and TRBJ2-1; 13 nucleotides line up with TRBD2. The CDR3 covers 16 residues. The V and J ends lost 0 bases and 8 bases, in that order; junction bases with no gene match: 4. Germline CDR1 reads LGHNA; CDR2 reads YSLEER. CDR3 coding DNA: TGCGCCAGCAGCCAAGAACTAGCGGGAGGGCCCTATGAGCAGTTCTTC. Translated: CASSQELAGGPYEQFF.

In DNA form, the CDR3 reads TGCGCCAGCAGCCAAGAACCTAGCGGGGGGGATCGAGAGACCCAGTACTTC. This codes for CASSQEPSGGDRETQYF. The chain uses TRBV4-1 and TRBJ2-5, with 12 bases aligning to TRBD2. V lost 0 bases to trimming and J lost 4 bases; unmatched junction nucleotides: 6. This CDR3 is 17 amino acids long. Germline V gene data show CDR1 as MGHRA and CDR2 as YSYEKL.

This clonotype was observed a few times. The chain combines TRBV12-3 or TRBV12-4 with TRBJ2-5; 11 bases agree with TRBD2. J lost 5 bases, V lost 3 bases, and 11 bases had no gene match. CDR3 length equals 17 residues. Here the CDR3 DNA reads TGTGCCAGCAGTTTGGTAGCGGGGGGGCCCCCGGGTGAGACCCAGTACTTC. As protein: CASSLVAGGPPGETQYF.

The rearrangement uses TRBV12-3 or TRBV12-4 and TRBJ2-5; 9 bases agree with TRBD1. The CDR3 contains 15 residues. V was pared by 6 bases and J by 4 bases, with 9 bases of the junction left unmatched. The CDR3 DNA sequence: TGTGCCAGCAGCACCCCGGACAGGGGCGGAGAGACCCAGTACTTC. It is translated as CASSTPDRGGETQYF.

The gene calls are TRBV4-1 and TRBJ1-5, with 8 nucleotides matching TRBD1. The CDR3 loop spans 16 amino acids. V dropped 3 bases and J dropped 7; count of bases not matched to a gene: 11. Germline CDR1 is MGHRA and CDR2 is YSYEKL. DNA of the CDR3: TGCGCCAGCAGCCAGGTTGGACAGGGTGGGTACCAGCCCCAGCATTTT. The encoded protein is CASSQVGQGGYQPQHF.

V usage is TRBV19 and J usage is TRBJ2-1; TRBD2 might be the D (6 bases). Germline loops: CDR1 LNHDA, CDR2 SQIVND (reference sequence). CDR3 length equals 15 residues. The ends were cut back, 2 bases at V and 4 bases at J, with 12 bases in the middle. The CDR3 DNA is TGTGCCAGTAGTATAAGGAGGGTTTCGTACAATGAGCAGTTCTTC. Its translation is CASSIRRVSYNEQFF.

The V gene is TRBV6-1, the J gene TRBJ2-2; 12 bases agree with TRBD1. Germline CDR1 reads MNHNS; CDR2 reads SASEGT. After removal of 6 bases from V and 7 bases from J, the junction contained 9 bases not matched to a gene. CDR3 length equals 16 residues. Here the CDR3 DNA reads TGTGCCAGCAGGCTATCCGGGACAGGGGGCCTCGGGGAGCTGTTTTTT. Encoded protein: CASRLSGTGGLGELFF.

The chain couples TRBV24-1 to TRBJ2-3; D possibly matches TRBD1 or TRBD2 (7 bases each). Germline V gene lookup returns CDR1 KGHDR and CDR2 SFDVKD. The CDR3 covers 16 residues. V was cut by 3 bases and J by 1 base, with 13 bases left in between. The CDR3 DNA follows: TGTGCCACCAGTGATCGGCAGGGGGGGCGCACAGATACGCAGTATTTT. This codes for CATSDRQGGRTDTQYF.